The next 8 T cell receptor beta chains were all read from a single sample in a study of cytomegalovirus exposure and HLA in healthy donors. The PCR was carried out with 60 Vbeta primers and 13 Jbeta primers. Assay: immunoSEQ multiplex PCR; the TCRdb copy retains only in-frame clones and omits some. In total, the table holds about 96,000 clones. The sequencing input was PBMCs. These receptor sequences come from a woman aged 25 to 39 in good health and CMV-seronegative.

V gene TRBV5-6 combines with J gene TRBJ2-2; TRBD1 agrees at 10 bases. Germline V lookup: CDR1 SGHDT, CDR2 YYEEEE. CDR3 length: 15 residues. V lost 2 bases, J lost 7 bases, and 5 bases stayed unmatched. The chain's CDR3 is CASSFRDRGYGELFF. The CDR3 DNA reads as TGTGCCAGCAGCTTCCGGGACAGGGGATACGGGGAGCTGTTTTTT.

The gene calls are TRBV6-1 and TRBJ2-1; D call uncertain. Trimming removed 8 bases from V and 6 bases from J, with 14 bases in between. This CDR3 is built from 13 residues. CDR1 is MNHNS and CDR2 is SASEGT in the germline V gene. CDR3 coding DNA: TGTGCCAGCTTAGTAGTTGGCGGCAATGAGCAGTTCTTC. This encodes CASLVVGGNEQFF.

The chain carries TRBV27 and TRBJ1-4; D perhaps matches TRBD1 (5 bases). Trimming took off 2 bases at V and 6 bases at J, with 7 bases between the two ends. CDR1 MNHEY and CDR2 SMNVEV come from the germline V gene (reference sequence). This CDR3 comprises 13 residues. The DNA for the CDR3 is TGTGCCAGCAGTTTACAGGGTTATGAAAAACTGTTTTTT. Translating gives CASSLQGYEKLFF.

This chain connects TRBV14 to TRBJ2-7; D may be TRBD1 (5 bases). The CDR3 runs 14 residues. Trimming took off 1 base at V and 4 bases at J, with 11 bases between the two ends. Germline loops: CDR1 SGHDN, CDR2 FVKESK. The DNA for the CDR3 is TGTGCCAGCAGCCAAGTGGGGCATGGATACGAGCAGTACTTC. This encodes CASSQVGHGYEQYF. Full variable domain (remainder filled in from reference TRBV14 and TRBJ2-7): EAGVTQFPSHSVIEKGQTVTLRCDPISGHDNLYWYRRVMGKEIKFLLHFVKESKQDESGMPNNRFLAERTGGTYSTLKVQPAELEDSGVYFCASSQVGHGYEQYFGPGTRLTVT.

The V and J genes are TRBV5-1 and TRBJ2-7; 10 nucleotides line up with TRBD1. Germline lookup yields CDR1 SGHRS and CDR2 YFSETQ. Germline trimming cut 3 bases from V and 2 bases from J; bases unmatched to any gene: 2. The CDR3 loop spans 14 amino acids. CDR3 in amino acids: CASSSGTGAYEQYF. The CDR3 DNA sequence: TGCGCCAGCAGCTCCGGGACAGGGGCCTACGAGCAGTACTTC.

The genes are TRBV30 and TRBJ2-7; possibly TRBD2 for D (5 bases). The CDR3 length is 12 residues. Germline V gene lookup returns CDR1 GTSNPN and CDR2 SVGIG (reference sequence). Between the trimmed V and J ends, which lost 0 bases and 5 bases, there was a span of 8 bases. The CDR3 spells CAWSVRGHEQYF. The CDR3 DNA reads TGTGCCTGGAGTGTACGGGGTCACGAGCAGTACTTC. Combining the CDR3 with reference TRBV30 and TRBJ2-7 gives the whole variable domain SQTIHQWPATLVQPVGSPLSLECTVEGTSNPNLYWYRQAAGRGLQLLFYSVGIGQISSEVPQNLSASRPQDRQFILSSKKLLLSDSGFYLCAWSVRGHEQYFGPGTRLTVT.

The chain has TRBV19 and TRBJ1-1, with TRBD1 identical over 8 bases. The junction had 9 bases not matched to a gene; V was cut back by 3 bases and J by 3 bases. CDR3 length: 16 residues. CDR1 is LNHDA, CDR2 SQIVND, per germline (reference sequence). The CDR3 spells CASSINRETGDTEAFF. For the CDR3, the DNA is TGTGCCAGTAGTATCAATCGAGAGACAGGGGACACTGAAGCTTTCTTT.

The chain uses TRBV15 and TRBJ2-7; weak D call: TRBD2 (6 bases). V dropped 6 bases and J dropped 5 bases, with 14 bases sitting between them. The CDR3 length is 13 residues. Germline V CDR1 and CDR2: LNHNV, YYDKDF (reference sequence). CDR3 nucleotide sequence: TGTGCCACCAGGACGGGACTTGTCGACGAGCAGTACTTC. Its protein product is CATRTGLVDEQYF.